The subject of this entry is one TCR beta chain. The target antigen is unknown. These data originate in a study of T cell repertoires in cytomegalovirus infection. In the study overall: TCR beta signatures that were public indicated CMV infection and matching HLA type.

Notes on the study in general: Cumulative frequency (of public TCR beta family members) identified carriers of CMV plus the relevant HLA.

The V end was cut by 2 bases, the J end by 6 bases, with 9 bases between. The germline gives CDR1 SGDLS, CDR2 YYNGEE. The length of the CDR3 is 13 residues. TCRdb reanalysed the reads using MiXCR and keeps one entry per CDR3 protein. The profile shows roughly 230,000 distinct CDR3 sequences, roughly 20% of them singletons. The sample comprised CD8+ T cells from PBMCs. The origin of this receptor is a human donor in good health (CMV status not recorded). Some clones in this sample may be carry-over from other donors' samples. The J gene is TRBJ2-1, the V gene TRBV9; possibly TRBD1 for D (5 bases). The CDR3 protein is CASSVGPGNEQFF. CDR3 in DNA: TGTGCCAGCAGCGTGGGGCCCGGCAATGAGCAGTTCTTC.